This T cell receptor beta chain was identified in a study of CD8 T cells in ankylosing spondylitis. The CDR3 runs to 13 residues. CDR1 MNHEY and CDR2 SVGEGT come from the germline V gene. Between the trimmed V and J ends, which lost 5 bases and 3 bases, there was a span of 10 bases. This clonotype has at least ten counts. Its antigen is undetermined. In TCRdb, the 5' RACE reads were re-called with MiXCR into one record per CDR3 protein. This sample has about 510,000 distinct CDR3 sequences; roughly 5.2% occur once, and the top ten carry under 4.5%. Whole-study results and caveats: CD8+ disease-linked clones were present at relatively low frequencies in blood. The clones that were linked to disease were reported to be significantly enriched in matched synovial fluid samples from ankylosing spondylitis patients. For ankylosing spondylitis blood, a TCR beta motif of several highly homologous variants appeared characteristic.

The V and J genes are TRBV6-2 or TRBV6-3 and TRBJ1-2; D ambiguous. This receptor was obtained from a male donor with ankylosing spondylitis. Sequenced input: blood, either unsorted or a sorted T cell fraction (not recorded which). The CDR3 region is CASSRTDYYGYTF. The CDR3 DNA follows: TGTGCCAGCAGTAGGACGGACTACTATGGCTACACCTTC.